Presented here are 30 T cell receptor beta chains from one specimen sequenced in a study. TCRdb re-analysed the 5' RACE reads in MiXCR, keeping a single row per CDR3 protein. The data contain 13,000 or so distinct CDR3 sequences, 23% of them seen just once; the ten biggest clones take up 3% to 3.5%. Sequenced sample: naive CD4+ T cells sorted from blood. Subset here: naive CD4+ T cells, CD4+CD45RA+CD25-. These TCRs come from a female donor with breast cancer.

This clonotype is labeled medium-sized (0.01 to 0.1%). The chain is built from TRBV5-1 and TRBJ2-7; 7 bases map to TRBD1. The CDR3 contains 13 residues. Germline V gene data show CDR1 as SGHRS and CDR2 as YFSETQ. Trimming took 3 bases from V and 5 from J; bases not matched to a gene: 5. This chain's CDR3 is CASSSGTAHEQYF. The CDR3 region has the DNA TGCGCCAGCAGCTCCGGGACAGCCCACGAGCAGTACTTC.

As concerns this clonotype: This may arise from a read error, as a much more abundant clone is one base away. The chain uses TRBV4-1 and TRBJ2-5; D is unresolved. V lost 4 bases and J lost 4, with 16 bases in between. CDR1 is MGHRA and CDR2 is YSYEKL in the germline V gene. The CDR3 sequence is 15 residues long. The CDR3 loop is CASSRAIGYRETQYF. DNA of the CDR3: TGCGCCAGCAGCCGGGCTATAGGGTACCGAGAGACCCAGTACTTC.

This clonotype was counted at least ten times. This may arise from a read error, as a much more abundant clone is one base away. This chain connects TRBV20-1 to TRBJ2-1, with no clear D. The CDR3 has 13 residues. The germline CDR1 and CDR2 sequences are DFQATT and SNEGSKA (reference sequence). The germline V and J ends were trimmed by 0 bases and 3 bases, with 6 bases remaining between them. The DNA of the CDR3 is TGCAGTGCTAGAGATGGCGTCTACAATGAGCAGTTCTTC. Protein sequence: CSARDGVYNEQFF.

In this sample, this clonotype is medium-sized. This sequence joins TRBV5-4 and TRBJ2-7; a weak D match, TRBD1 (5 bases). Germline V CDR1 and CDR2: SGHNT, YYREEE (reference sequence). Between the trimmed V and J ends, which lost 0 bases and 3 bases, there was a span of 13 bases. The CDR3 is 15 amino acids. The CDR3 DNA is TGTGCCAGCAGCTTGGAGGTTAGCAGGGACTACGAGCAGTACTTC. Translating gives CASSLEVSRDYEQYF. The whole variable domain, filled in from reference TRBV5-4 and TRBJ2-7, reads ETGVTQSPTHLIKTRGQQVTLRCSSQSGHNTVSWYQQALGQGPQFIFQYYREEENGRGNFPPRFSGLQFPNYSSELNVNALELDDSALYLCASSLEVSRDYEQYFGPGTRLTVT.

For this clonotype: A much larger clone lies a single base off, so this may be a read error. J is TRBJ1-1 and V is TRBV24-1; the D gene is possibly TRBD1 (6 bases). The CDR3 extends over 13 amino acids. CDR1 KGHDR and CDR2 SFDVKD come from the germline V gene. The CDR3 coding sequence is TGTACCGTCCAGGGGCTCGGGAACACTGAAGCTTTCTTT. Amino acid sequence: CTVQGLGNTEAFF.

There are a few counts of this clonotype. This rearrangement joins TRBV20-1 to TRBJ1-1, with D possibly matching TRBD1 (6 bases). The CDR3 runs to 14 residues. Germline CDR1 and CDR2: DFQATT and SNEGSKA (reference sequence). V lost 5 bases and J 8 bases, leaving 21 bases between the germline ends. The DNA of the CDR3 is TGCAGTGCTCCAAGGGGGAAACCGGGGCAGGAAGCTTTCTTT. It specifies CSAPRGKPGQEAFF.

This clonotype was seen repeatedly, ten times or more. The J gene is TRBJ1-2, the V gene TRBV12-3 or TRBV12-4; perhaps TRBD1 as D (5 bases). The CDR3 length is 13 residues. V was shortened by 3 bases and J by 8 bases, with 13 bases between the two germline ends. CDR3 residues: CASSLRGRGGYTF. The CDR3 DNA sequence: TGTGCCAGCAGTTTGAGGGGCCGCGGGGGCTACACCTTC.

This clonotype was recorded many times. The chain recombines TRBV6-6 with TRBJ1-1; TRBD1 is a possible D gene (5 bases). V lost 5 bases and J 5 bases, leaving 15 bases between the germline ends. CDR1 and CDR2 from the germline V gene are MNHNY and SVGAGI (reference sequence). There are 14 residues in the CDR3. In DNA form, the CDR3 reads TGTGCCAGCAGTCCACCCCCGACAGAGACTGAAGCTTTCTTT. This encodes CASSPPPTETEAFF.

The chain couples TRBV4-2 to TRBJ1-2, with a tentative D call TRBD1 (6 bases). Germline V gives CDR1 LGHNA, CDR2 YNFKEQ. The V end lost 4 bases, the J end lost 0 bases, and 18 bases lay between the germline ends. The CDR3 has 17 amino acids. CDR3: CASSPDARRGSNYGYTF. In DNA form, the CDR3 reads TGTGCCAGCAGCCCAGATGCGAGAAGGGGGTCTAACTATGGCTACACCTTC.

By sample fraction, this clonotype is medium-sized (0.01 to 0.1%). The chain employs TRBV20-1 and TRBJ2-7; unclear D gene. This CDR3 is 12 amino acids long. Germline CDR1 DFQATT, CDR2 SNEGSKA (reference sequence). Deletions cut 3 bases from V and 2 bases from J, with 8 bases between. This chain's CDR3 is CSASDQTYEQYF. CDR3 in DNA: TGCAGTGCTAGTGACCAAACCTACGAGCAGTACTTC.

Remarks on this clonotype: No conserved phenylalanine or tryptophan ends this CDR3, so it is likely a read error. The chain recombines TRBV5-1 with TRBJ1-1, with TRBD1 as a possible D gene (5 bases). CDR1 and CDR2 (germline): SGHRS, YFSETQ. V was shortened by 0 bases and J by 2 bases, with 8 bases between the two germline ends. This CDR3 is 14 amino acids long. CDR3 sequence: CASSLAQGNTEAFS. CDR3 coding DNA: TGCGCCAGCAGCTTGGCCCAGGGAAACACTGAAGCTTTCTCT.

On this clonotype itself: At one end the junction does not follow the germline gene, possibly because of a read error. J is TRBJ1-1 and V is TRBV7-2; D uncertain. CDR1 is SGHTA, CDR2 FQGNSA, per germline. The CDR3 runs 13 residues. This CDR3 reads CASRLAVNTEAFF. For the CDR3, the DNA is TGTGCCAGCAGATTAGCAGTGAACACTGAAGCTTTCTTT.

The V and J genes are TRBV20-1 and TRBJ2-6; D unclear. Trimming left V 2 bases short and J 8 bases short, with 16 bases between. The CDR3 runs 15 residues. CDR1 DFQATT and CDR2 SNEGSKA come from the germline V gene (reference sequence). CDR3 nucleotide sequence: TGCAGTGCTAGATCCAAGGGCTCTGGAACCAACGTCCTGACTTTC. This codes for CSARSKGSGTNVLTF.

Concerning this clonotype: The conserved phenylalanine or tryptophan is not found at the CDR3 terminus, so this likely reflects a read error. The DNA is omitted, as the CDR3 cannot be located on it reliably, and the CDR3 follows TCRdb's listing. The chain carries TRBV6-5 and TRBJ1-5. The germline V gene has CDR1 MNHEY and CDR2 SVGAGI. The CDR3 numbers 8 amino acids, ends counted. The CDR3 loop reads CASSAREL.

In this sample, this clonotype turned up a few times. One base away lies a much larger clone, so this may be a sequencing read error. The chain uses TRBV3-1 and TRBJ1-5; D is undetermined. Per germline, CDR1 LGHDT and CDR2 YNNKEL (reference sequence). V lost 2 bases, J lost 6 bases, and 8 bases lay in between. This CDR3 comprises 13 residues. The CDR3, as DNA: TGTGCCAGCAGCCAACGCAATGGTCAGCCCCAGCATTTT. Translating gives CASSQRNGQPQHF.

V usage is TRBV12-3 or TRBV12-4 and J usage is TRBJ1-3, with TRBD1 identical over 8 bases. The CDR3 extends over 14 amino acids. Trimming at V came to 6 bases and at J to 8 bases, leaving 9 bases not matched to a gene. The CDR3 region has the DNA TGTGCCAGCAGCCCTACAGGGGGAGAGGACACCATATATTTT. This encodes CASSPTGGEDTIYF.

This clonotype ranks as medium-sized. The chain uses TRBV7-9 and TRBJ2-1; TRBD2 is a possible D gene (5 bases). The CDR3 has 12 residues. The germline gives CDR1 SEHNR, CDR2 FQNEAQ (reference sequence). Trimming took 5 bases from V and 10 from J, leaving 12 bases between them. CDR3 coding DNA: TGTGCCAGCAGCCATTCCGGCGGGGAGCAGTTCTTC. It translates to CASSHSGGEQFF.

As concerns this clonotype: A clone one base away is much larger, so this may be a read error. The CDR3 nucleotides are TGTGCCAGTAATGCCTTTGCAGGGGGGAGCTCCTACAATGAGCAGTTCTTC. It is translated as CASNAFAGGSSYNEQFF. The chain carries TRBV19 and TRBJ2-1, with D perhaps TRBD1 (7 bases). The CDR3 has 17 residues. Germline CDR1 and CDR2: LNHDA and SQIVND (reference sequence). Trimming removed 7 bases from V and 0 bases from J, with 19 bases in between.

To note about this clonotype: A much larger clone is a single base away; this may be a read error. The rearrangement links TRBV28 to TRBJ2-3; D is ambiguous. The CDR3 totals 10 residues. Germline CDR1 is MDHEN and CDR2 is SYDVKM. The CDR3 DNA follows: TGTTCCAGCAGTGGGTATACGCAGTATTTT. This encodes CSSSGYTQYF.

This clonotype appeared many times. The chain carries TRBV6-1 and TRBJ2-1, with 9 bases matching TRBD2. Germline V lookup: CDR1 MNHNS, CDR2 SASEGT. The CDR3 totals 13 residues. V was clipped by 2 bases and J by 15 bases; unmatched bases: 8. This CDR3 reads CASSELGLASWFF. DNA for the CDR3: TGTGCCAGCAGTGAATTGGGACTAGCCTCATGGTTCTTC.

The chain employs TRBV6-5 and TRBJ2-1; TRBD1 aligns across 9 bases. CDR1 and CDR2 from the germline V gene are MNHEY and SVGAGI. The V segment lost 6 bases and the J segment 2 bases; nucleotides outside the gene matches: 5. The CDR3 is made up of 15 amino acids. This CDR3 reads CASSPTGGPYNEQFF. Here the CDR3 DNA reads TGTGCCAGCAGCCCGACAGGGGGTCCCTACAATGAGCAGTTCTTC.

On this clonotype: A much larger clone lies one base from this, so it may be a read error. This chain joins TRBV20-1 and TRBJ1-5, with D unresolved. Per the germline V gene, CDR1 is DFQATT and CDR2 is SNEGSKA (reference sequence). The length of the CDR3 is 13 residues. In DNA form, the CDR3 reads TGCAGTGCTAGAGCCGCAGGAGATCAGACCCAGCATTTT. Translating gives CSARAAGDQTQHF.

With respect to this clonotype: Germline is not matched at one junction end, which may reflect a read error. The chain uses TRBV18 and TRBJ2-1, with 10 bases identical to TRBD2. CDR1 and CDR2 (germline): KGHSH, LQKENI. The CDR3 sequence is 16 residues long. The CDR3 DNA follows: TGTGTCAGCTCACCAAAAGAACTAGCGGGGAACAATGAGCAGTTCTTC. Protein sequence: CVSSPKELAGNNEQFF.

By its share, this clonotype is medium-sized. The chain combines TRBV24-1 with TRBJ2-1; TRBD1 or TRBD2 may be the D gene (5 bases each). In germline, CDR1 is KGHDR, CDR2 SFDVKD. V lost 0 bases, J lost 6 bases, and 8 bases lay in between. CDR3 length equals 14 residues. The CDR3 DNA reads TGTGCCACCAGTGATTTGAGGGGACCCAATGAGCAGTTCTTC. It is translated as CATSDLRGPNEQFF.

V usage is TRBV6-2 or TRBV6-3 and J usage is TRBJ1-2; no clear D gene. CDR1 MNHEY and CDR2 SVGEGT come from the germline V gene. V dropped 5 bases and J dropped 8 bases, with 15 bases sitting between them. The CDR3 spans 13 residues. DNA for the CDR3: TGTGCCAGCAGTGACAACCTACCGGGGGGCTACACCTTC. Amino acid sequence: CASSDNLPGGYTF.

This clonotype rates as medium-sized. The chain combines TRBV7-3 with TRBJ2-1; 10 bases line up with TRBD2. CDR3 length: 15 residues. Unmatched junction bases numbered 8, after V lost 5 bases and J lost 7 bases. CDR1 SGHTA and CDR2 FQGTGA come from the germline V gene. CDR3 coding DNA: TGTGCCAGCAGCCATCTAGCGGGAGTGGGAAATGAGCAGTTCTTC. Amino acid sequence: CASSHLAGVGNEQFF.

This clonotype has ten or more counts. This rearrangement joins TRBV11-2 to TRBJ2-3, with 7 nucleotides matching TRBD2. Trimming cost V 1 base and J 8 bases; bases outside gene matches: 15. CDR1 and CDR2 (germline): SGHAT, FQNNGV. The CDR3 runs to 17 residues. The DNA for the CDR3 is TGTGCCAGCAGCTTAGTTTACTCTGCGGGAGAGCTTGGTACGCAGTATTTT. Protein: CASSLVYSAGELGTQYF.

The rearrangement uses TRBV6-2 or TRBV6-3 and TRBJ1-1; 9 bases are shared with TRBD1. This CDR3 comprises 14 residues. Germline CDR1 is MNHEY and CDR2 is SVGEGT. Trimming took 7 bases from V and 5 from J; bases not matched to a gene: 8. The CDR3 DNA reads as TGTGCCAGCACCTCGACAGGGGGGGGGACTGAAGCTTTCTTT. Amino acid sequence: CASTSTGGGTEAFF.

By share, this clonotype ranks as medium-sized. This chain joins TRBV12-3 or TRBV12-4 and TRBJ2-1, with D possibly being TRBD1 (5 bases). The V and J ends lost 3 bases and 5 bases respectively, with 11 bases between them. CDR3 length: 14 amino acids. The chain's CDR3 is CASSFRQLHNEQFF. CDR3 DNA: TGTGCCAGCAGTTTCAGACAGTTGCACAATGAGCAGTTCTTC.

CDR3 sequence reads: CASSRHGRQGNYGYTF. In DNA form, the CDR3 reads TGTGCCAGCAGTCGCCATGGACGACAGGGGAACTATGGCTACACCTTC. The chain has TRBV27 and TRBJ1-2; the match to TRBD1 covers 8 bases. Germline values: CDR1 MNHEY, CDR2 SMNVEV (reference sequence). The CDR3 sequence is 16 residues long. Trimming removed 5 bases from V and 2 bases from J; junction bases left unmatched: 10.